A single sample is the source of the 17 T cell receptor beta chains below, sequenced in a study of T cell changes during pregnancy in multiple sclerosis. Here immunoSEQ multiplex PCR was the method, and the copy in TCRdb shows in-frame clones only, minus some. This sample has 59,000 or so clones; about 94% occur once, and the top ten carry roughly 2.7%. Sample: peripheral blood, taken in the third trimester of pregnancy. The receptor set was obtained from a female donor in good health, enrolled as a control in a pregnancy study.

The CDR3 loop reads CASSTSNADTQYF. DNA for the CDR3: TGTGCCAGCAGTACTAGTAACGCAGATACGCAGTATTTT. The genes are TRBV6-4 and TRBJ2-3; possibly TRBD2 for D (5 bases). The germline V and J ends were trimmed by 5 bases and 4 bases, with 10 bases remaining between them. The CDR3 covers 13 residues. Germline CDR1 and CDR2: MRHNA and SNTAGT.

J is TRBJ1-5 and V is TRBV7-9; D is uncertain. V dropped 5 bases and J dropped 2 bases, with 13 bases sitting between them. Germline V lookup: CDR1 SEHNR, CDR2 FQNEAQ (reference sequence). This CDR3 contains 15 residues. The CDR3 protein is CASSLPGAGNQPQHF. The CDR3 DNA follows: TGTGCCAGCAGCCTACCGGGAGCAGGCAATCAGCCCCAGCATTTT.

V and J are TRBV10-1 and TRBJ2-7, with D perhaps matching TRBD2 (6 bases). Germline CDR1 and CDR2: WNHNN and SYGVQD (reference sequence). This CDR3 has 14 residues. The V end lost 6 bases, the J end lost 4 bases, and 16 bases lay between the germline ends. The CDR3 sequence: CASSHGGWWYEQYF. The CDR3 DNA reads TGCGCCAGCAGCCATGGGGGGTGGTGGTACGAGCAGTACTTC.

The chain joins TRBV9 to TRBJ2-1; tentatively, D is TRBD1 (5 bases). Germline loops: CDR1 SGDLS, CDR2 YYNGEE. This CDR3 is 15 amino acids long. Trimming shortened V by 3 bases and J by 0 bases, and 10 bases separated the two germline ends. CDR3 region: CASSALRGSYNEQFF. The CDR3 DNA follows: TGTGCCAGCAGCGCTCTTAGGGGCTCCTACAATGAGCAGTTCTTC. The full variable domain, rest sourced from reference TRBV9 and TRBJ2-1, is DSGVTQTPKHLITATGQRVTLRCSPRSGDLSVYWYQQSLDQGLQFLIQYYNGEERAKGNILERFSAQQFPDLHSELNLSSLELGDSALYFCASSALRGSYNEQFFGPGTRLTVL.

Written as DNA, the CDR3 is TGTGCCAGCAGCCAGGGACTAGCGGGAGGGGGGACAGATACGCAGTATTTT. It is translated as CASSQGLAGGGTDTQYF. J is TRBJ2-3 and V is TRBV7-6; 16 bases match TRBD2. Germline CDR1 and CDR2: SGHVS and FNYEAQ. With V trimmed by 5 bases and J by 3 bases, 5 bases remained unmatched. This CDR3 region has 17 residues.

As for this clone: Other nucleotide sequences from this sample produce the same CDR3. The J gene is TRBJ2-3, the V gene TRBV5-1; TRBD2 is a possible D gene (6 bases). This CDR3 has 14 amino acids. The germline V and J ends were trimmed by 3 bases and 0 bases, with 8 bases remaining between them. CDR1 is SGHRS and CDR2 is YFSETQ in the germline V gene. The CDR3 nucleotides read TGCGCCAGCAGCTCCGGGACTAGCACAGATACGCAGTATTTT. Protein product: CASSSGTSTDTQYF.

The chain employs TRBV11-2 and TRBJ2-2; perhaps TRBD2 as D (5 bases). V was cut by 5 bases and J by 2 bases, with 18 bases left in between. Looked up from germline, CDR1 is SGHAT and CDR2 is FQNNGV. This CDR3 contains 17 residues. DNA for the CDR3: TGTGCCAGCAGCCTCCCGCGTCCGGGAACCAACACCGGGGAGCTGTTTTTT. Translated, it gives CASSLPRPGTNTGELFF.

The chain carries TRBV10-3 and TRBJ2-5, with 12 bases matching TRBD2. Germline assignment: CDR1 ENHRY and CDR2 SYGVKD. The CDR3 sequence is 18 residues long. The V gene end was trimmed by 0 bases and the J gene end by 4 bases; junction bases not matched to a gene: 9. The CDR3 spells CAISESIPLAGGPETQYF. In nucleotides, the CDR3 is TGTGCCATCAGTGAGTCGATTCCCCTAGCGGGAGGGCCAGAGACCCAGTACTTC.

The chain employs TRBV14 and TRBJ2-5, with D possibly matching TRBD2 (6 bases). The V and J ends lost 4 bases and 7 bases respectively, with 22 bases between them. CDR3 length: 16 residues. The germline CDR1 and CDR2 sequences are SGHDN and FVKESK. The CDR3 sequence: CASSRPRGLGDRTQYF. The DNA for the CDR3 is TGTGCCAGCAGCCGGCCTCGGGGACTCGGTGATAGGACCCAGTACTTC. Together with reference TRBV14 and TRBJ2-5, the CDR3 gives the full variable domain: EAGVTQFPSHSVIEKGQTVTLRCDPISGHDNLYWYRRVMGKEIKFLLHFVKESKQDESGMPNNRFLAERTGGTYSTLKVQPAELEDSGVYFCASSRPRGLGDRTQYFGPGTRLLVL.

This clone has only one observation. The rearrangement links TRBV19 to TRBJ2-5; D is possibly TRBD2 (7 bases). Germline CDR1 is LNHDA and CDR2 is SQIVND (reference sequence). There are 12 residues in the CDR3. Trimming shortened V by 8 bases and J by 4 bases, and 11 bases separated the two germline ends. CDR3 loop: CASAGAGETQYF. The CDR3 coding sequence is TGTGCCAGTGCGGGGGCGGGAGAGACCCAGTACTTC.

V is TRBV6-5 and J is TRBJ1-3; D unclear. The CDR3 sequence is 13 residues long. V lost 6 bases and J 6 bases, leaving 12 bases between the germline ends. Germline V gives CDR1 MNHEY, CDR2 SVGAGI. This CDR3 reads CASSTGLANTIYF. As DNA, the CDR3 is TGTGCCAGCAGCACGGGCCTAGCAAACACCATATATTTT.

This chain's CDR3 is CASSFLVTSGRNEQFF. CDR3 in DNA: TGTGCCAGCAGCTTCCTAGTGACTAGCGGGAGGAATGAGCAGTTCTTC. The rearrangement uses TRBV5-4 and TRBJ2-1; 13 bases map to TRBD2. From germline, CDR1 is SGHNT and CDR2 YYREEE (reference sequence). After removal of 2 bases from V and 7 bases from J, the junction contained 6 bases not matched to a gene. The CDR3 contains 16 residues.

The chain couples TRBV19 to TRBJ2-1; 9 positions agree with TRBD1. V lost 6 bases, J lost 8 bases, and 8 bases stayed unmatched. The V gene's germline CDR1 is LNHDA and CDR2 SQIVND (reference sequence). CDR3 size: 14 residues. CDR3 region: CASSDRGTVDEQFF. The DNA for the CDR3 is TGTGCCAGTAGCGACAGGGGGACGGTCGATGAGCAGTTCTTC.

The DNA for the CDR3 is TGCGCCAGCAGCCAAGATGCACTAGCGGACGGGGAGCTGTTTTTT. Translated: CASSQDALADGELFF. The rearrangement joins TRBV4-3 to TRBJ2-2, with 8 bases identical to TRBD2. Germline V lookup: CDR1 LGHNA, CDR2 YSLEER. J was trimmed by 7 bases and V by 0 bases; bases with no gene match: 4. The length of the CDR3 is 15 residues.

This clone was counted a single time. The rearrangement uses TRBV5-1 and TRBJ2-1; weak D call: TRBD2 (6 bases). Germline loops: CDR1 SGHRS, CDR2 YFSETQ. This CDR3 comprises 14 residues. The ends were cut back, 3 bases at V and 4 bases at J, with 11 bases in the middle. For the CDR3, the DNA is TGCGCCAGCAGCTGGAGTGGGGGGTACAATGAGCAGTTCTTC. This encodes CASSWSGGYNEQFF.

The CDR3 sequence is CASNRGPRTNEKLFF. The CDR3 DNA follows: TGTGCCAGTAACAGGGGGCCAAGAACTAATGAAAAACTGTTTTTT. The rearrangement uses TRBV19 and TRBJ1-4; 9 bases agree with TRBD1. J gave up 1 base and V 7 bases, and 4 bases lay outside the gene matches. In germline, CDR1 is LNHDA, CDR2 SQIVND (reference sequence). The CDR3 contains 15 residues.

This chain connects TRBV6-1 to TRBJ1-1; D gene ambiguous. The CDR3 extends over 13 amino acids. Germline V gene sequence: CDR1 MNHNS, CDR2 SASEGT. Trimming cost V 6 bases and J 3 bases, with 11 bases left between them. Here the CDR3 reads CASSLARDTEAFF. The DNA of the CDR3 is TGTGCCAGCAGCCTAGCAAGGGACACTGAAGCTTTCTTT.